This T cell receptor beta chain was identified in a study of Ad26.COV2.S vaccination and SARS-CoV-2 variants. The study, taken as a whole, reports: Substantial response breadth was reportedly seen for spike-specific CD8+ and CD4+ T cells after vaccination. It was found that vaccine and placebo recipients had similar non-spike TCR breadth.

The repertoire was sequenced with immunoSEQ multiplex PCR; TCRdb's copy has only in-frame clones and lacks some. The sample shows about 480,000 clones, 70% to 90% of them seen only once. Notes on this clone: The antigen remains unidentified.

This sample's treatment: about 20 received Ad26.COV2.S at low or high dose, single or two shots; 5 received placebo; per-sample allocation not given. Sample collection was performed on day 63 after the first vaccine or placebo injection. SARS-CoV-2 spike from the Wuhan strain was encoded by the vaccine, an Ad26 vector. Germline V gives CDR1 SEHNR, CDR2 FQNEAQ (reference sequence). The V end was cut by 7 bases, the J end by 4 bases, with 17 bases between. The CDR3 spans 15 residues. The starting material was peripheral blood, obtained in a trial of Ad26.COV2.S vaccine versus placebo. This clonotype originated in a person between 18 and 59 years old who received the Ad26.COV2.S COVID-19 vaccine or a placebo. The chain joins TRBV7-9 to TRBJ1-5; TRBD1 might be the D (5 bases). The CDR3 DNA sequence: TGTGCCAGCACCAAAAGTGGGGGGTGGAATCAGCCCCAGCATTTT. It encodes CASTKSGGWNQPQHF.